What follows is one T cell receptor beta chain and its context. The germline CDR1 and CDR2 sequences are LGHDT and YNNKEL (reference sequence). Deletions cut 3 bases from V and 5 bases from J, with 13 bases between. The CDR3 sequence is 15 residues long. TCRdb reanalysed the 5' RACE reads using MiXCR and keeps one entry per CDR3 protein. This table has about 47,000 distinct CDR3 sequences, 25% to 30% appearing once. Sequenced sample: naive CD4+ T cells sorted from blood. Subset here: naive CD4+ T cells, CD4+CD45RA+CD25-. The TCR originated in a female donor with breast cancer. The gene calls are TRBV3-1 and TRBJ2-2; perhaps TRBD1 as D (6 bases). The CDR3 DNA reads as TGTGCCAGCAGCCACGGATCAGGGGTAACCGGGGAGCTGTTTTTT. Encoded protein: CASSHGSGVTGELFF.